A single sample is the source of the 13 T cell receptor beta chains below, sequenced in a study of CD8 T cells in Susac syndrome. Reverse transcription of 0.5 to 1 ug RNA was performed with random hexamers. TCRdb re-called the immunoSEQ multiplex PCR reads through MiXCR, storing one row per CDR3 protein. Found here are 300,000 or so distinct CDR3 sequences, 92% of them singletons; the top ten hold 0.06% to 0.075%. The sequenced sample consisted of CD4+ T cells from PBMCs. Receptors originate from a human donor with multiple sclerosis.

CDR3 DNA sequence: TGTGCCAGCAGCTTGGGACTAGCGCAGAGCACAGATACGCAGTATTTT. Its protein is CASSLGLAQSTDTQYF. V and J are TRBV5-4 and TRBJ2-3, with 8 nucleotides matching TRBD2. Per the germline V gene, CDR1 is SGHNT and CDR2 is YYREEE (reference sequence). Germline trimming cut 0 bases from V and 0 bases from J; bases unmatched to any gene: 3. This CDR3 comprises 16 residues.

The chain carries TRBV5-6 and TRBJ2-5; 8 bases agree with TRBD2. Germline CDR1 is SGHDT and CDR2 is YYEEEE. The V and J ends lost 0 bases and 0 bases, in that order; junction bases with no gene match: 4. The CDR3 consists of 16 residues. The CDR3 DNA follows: TGTGCCAGCAGCTTGGGCAGCGGGAGCTACCAAGAGACCCAGTACTTC. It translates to CASSLGSGSYQETQYF.

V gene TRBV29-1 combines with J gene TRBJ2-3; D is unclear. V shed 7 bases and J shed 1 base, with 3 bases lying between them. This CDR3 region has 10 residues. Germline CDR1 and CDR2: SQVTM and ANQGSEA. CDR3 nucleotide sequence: TGCAGCGGGGGCACAGATACGCAGTATTTT. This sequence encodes CSGGTDTQYF.

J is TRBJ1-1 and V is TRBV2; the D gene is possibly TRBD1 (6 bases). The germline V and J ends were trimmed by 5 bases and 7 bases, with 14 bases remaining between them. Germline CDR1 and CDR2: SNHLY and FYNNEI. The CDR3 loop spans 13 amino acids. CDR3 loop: CASSFWTASEAFF. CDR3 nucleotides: TGTGCCAGCAGTTTCTGGACAGCAAGTGAAGCTTTCTTT.

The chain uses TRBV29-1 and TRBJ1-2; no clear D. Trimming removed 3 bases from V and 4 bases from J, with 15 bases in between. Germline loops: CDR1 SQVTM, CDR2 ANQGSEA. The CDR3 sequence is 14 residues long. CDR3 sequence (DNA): TGCAGCGTTGATGAAACGGGCCAGGCCTATGGCTACACCTTC. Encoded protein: CSVDETGQAYGYTF.

DNA for the CDR3: TGTGCCAGTAGTGGACTAAGAACAGATACGCAGTATTTT. Protein: CASSGLRTDTQYF. The V gene is TRBV19, the J gene TRBJ2-3; possible D gene TRBD2, 6 bases. The germline CDR1 and CDR2 sequences are LNHDA and SQIVND (reference sequence). The CDR3 covers 13 residues. Trimming left V 5 bases short and J 3 bases short, with 9 bases between.

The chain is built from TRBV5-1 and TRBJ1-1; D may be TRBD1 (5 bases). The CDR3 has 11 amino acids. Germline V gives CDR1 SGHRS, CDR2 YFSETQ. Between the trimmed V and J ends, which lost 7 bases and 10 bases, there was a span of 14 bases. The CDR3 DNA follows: TGCGCCAGCGGAGACTTTAGGGGAGCTTTCTTT. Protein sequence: CASGDFRGAFF.

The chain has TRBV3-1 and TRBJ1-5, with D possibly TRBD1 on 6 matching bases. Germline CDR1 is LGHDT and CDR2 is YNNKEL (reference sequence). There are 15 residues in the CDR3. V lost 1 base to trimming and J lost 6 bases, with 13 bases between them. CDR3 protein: CASSQGGGQGQPQHF. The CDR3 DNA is TGTGCCAGCAGCCAAGGGGGGGGGCAGGGTCAGCCCCAGCATTTT.

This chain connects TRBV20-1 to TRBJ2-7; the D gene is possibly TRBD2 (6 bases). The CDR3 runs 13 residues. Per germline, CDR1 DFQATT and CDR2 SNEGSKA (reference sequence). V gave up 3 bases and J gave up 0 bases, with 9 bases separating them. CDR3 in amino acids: CSASQDYSYEQYF. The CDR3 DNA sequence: TGCAGTGCTAGTCAGGACTACTCCTACGAGCAGTACTTC.

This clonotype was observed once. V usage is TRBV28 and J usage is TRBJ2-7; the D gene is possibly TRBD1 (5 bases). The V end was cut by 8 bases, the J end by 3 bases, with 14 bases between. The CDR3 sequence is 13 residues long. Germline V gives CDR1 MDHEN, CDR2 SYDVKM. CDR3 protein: CASYSRESYEQYF. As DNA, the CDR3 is TGTGCCAGCTACTCCAGGGAAAGCTACGAGCAGTACTTC.

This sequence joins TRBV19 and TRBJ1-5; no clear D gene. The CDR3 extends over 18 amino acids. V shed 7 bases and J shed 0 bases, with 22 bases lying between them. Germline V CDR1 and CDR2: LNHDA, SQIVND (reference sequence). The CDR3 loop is CASTEDLSAMYSNQPQHF. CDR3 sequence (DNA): TGTGCCAGTACGGAGGATCTCTCCGCTATGTATAGCAATCAGCCCCAGCATTTT.

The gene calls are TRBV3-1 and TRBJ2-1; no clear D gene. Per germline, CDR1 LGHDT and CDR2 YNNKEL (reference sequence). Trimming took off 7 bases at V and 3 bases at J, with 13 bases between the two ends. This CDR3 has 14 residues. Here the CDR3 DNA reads TGTGCCAGCACCACCAAAGGCCTCTACAATGAGCAGTTCTTC. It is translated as CASTTKGLYNEQFF.

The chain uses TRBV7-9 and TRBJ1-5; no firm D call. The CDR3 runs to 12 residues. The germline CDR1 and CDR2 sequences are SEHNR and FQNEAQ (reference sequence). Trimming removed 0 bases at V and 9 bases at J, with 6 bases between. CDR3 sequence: CASSLAVGPQHF. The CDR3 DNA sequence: TGTGCCAGCAGCTTAGCGGTCGGGCCCCAGCATTTT.